The rows below give T cell receptor beta chains drawn from one sample of a study of cytomegalovirus exposure and HLA in healthy donors. The table came from immunoSEQ multiplex PCR; TCRdb's copy has only in-frame clones and leaves some out. In the table there are fewer than 150,000 clones, about 91% of which are singletons. Source material: PBMCs. All receptors derive from a woman aged 18-30 years in good health and CMV-seropositive. CDR3s include the opening cysteine and the closing phenylalanine or tryptophan. A D gene is named only where the DNA matches it firmly. Some rows have no size entry. The others give once, few or many, or a class for an expanded clone.

d_gene,v_gene,j_gene,len,abundance,CDR3nt,CDR3aa
NA,TRBV23-1,TRBJ1-4,15,NA,TGCGCCAGCAGTCATTCAGACAGGTGGGGAGAAAAACTGTTTTTT,CASSHSDRWGEKLFF
NA,TRBV7-2,TRBJ2-2,15,NA,TGTGCCAGCAGCTTGGGCCCTGCAGGCACCGGGGAGCTGTTTTTT,CASSLGPAGTGELFF
NA,TRBV25-1,TRBJ1-1,14,NA,TGTGCCAGCAGTGCCTATCACCCCGCCACTGAAGCTTTCTTT,CASSAYHPATEAFF
TRBD1,TRBV28,TRBJ2-7,14,NA,TGTGCCAGCAGTCTATGGGACAGGGCGTACGAGCAGTACTTC,CASSLWDRAYEQYF
TRBD2,TRBV27,TRBJ2-1,15,few,TGTGCCAGCAGTTTACAAGCGGGGGGCCGGGGTGAGCAGTTCTTC,CASSLQAGGRGEQFF
NA,TRBV5-5,TRBJ2-1,13,NA,TGTGCCAGCAGCTTCGGACAGCCAAGAAAGCAGTTCTTC,CASSFGQPRKQFF
NA,TRBV28,TRBJ1-2,13,NA,TGTGCCAGCAGTTCTGGGACAAAGGGTGGCTACACCTTC,CASSSGTKGGYTF
NA,TRBV7-6,TRBJ1-5,14,NA,TGTGCCAGCAGCTTTGGGGGGGCGCATCAGCCCCAGCATTTT,CASSFGGAHQPQHF
TRBD2,TRBV28,TRBJ2-1,11,NA,TGTGCCAGCGCGCGGGGGAATGAGCAGTTCTTC,CASARGNEQFF
TRBD1,TRBV5-6,TRBJ1-5,15,NA,TGTGCCAGCAGCTTAGGGACAGGGGGCAATCAGCCCCAGCATTTT,CASSLGTGGNQPQHF
NA,TRBV10-3,TRBJ2-7,14,NA,TGTGCCATCAGTGAGTTCGGCCAGGGCTACGAGCAGTACTTC,CAISEFGQGYEQYF